This record looks at one T cell receptor beta chain sequence and its context. This clone's antigen is unknown. No much larger clone exists at a distance of one base, and base qualities are not known. The data belong to a study of control samples from healthy donors and cancer patients (dated by TCRdb to the early 2020s). Libraries were built with the immunoSEQ multiplex PCR assay. TCRdb retrieved this table from immuneACCESS and kept in-frame rearrangements only. Not all clones are present; in checked studies, unresolved V genes account for under half, and no reason is known for the remainder. The sample records 150,000 or so clones, about 94% of which are singletons. The ten largest clonotypes hold over 4% of the sample. The CDR3 runs 16 amino acids, cysteine and phenylalanine included. Only the CDR3 DNA is retained, 48 bases long and in frame from the first base. V is cut back by 6 bases and J by 0 bases, with 7 bases in the junction unmatched. From the germline V gene, CDR1 is MGHDK and CDR2 is SYGVNS.

This receptor was identified in an older woman in good health. The V gene is TRBV25-1 and the J gene is TRBJ2-3; TRBD1 matches 9 bases in the middle. The sequenced sample was blood. CDR3 sequence: CASSRQGVGSTDTQYF. At the DNA level, the sequence is TGTGCCAGCAGCCGACAGGGGGTCGGGAGCACAGATACGCAGTATTTT.